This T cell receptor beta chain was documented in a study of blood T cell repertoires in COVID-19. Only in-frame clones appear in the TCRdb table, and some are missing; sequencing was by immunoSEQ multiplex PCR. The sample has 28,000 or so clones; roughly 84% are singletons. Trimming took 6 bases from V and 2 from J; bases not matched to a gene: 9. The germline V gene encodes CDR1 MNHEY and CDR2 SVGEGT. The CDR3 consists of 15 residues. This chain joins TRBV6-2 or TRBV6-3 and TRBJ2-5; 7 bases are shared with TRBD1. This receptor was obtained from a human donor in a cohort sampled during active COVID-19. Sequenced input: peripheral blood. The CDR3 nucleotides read TGTGCCAGCAGCCCTATGGGGACAGCACAAGAGACCCAGTACTTC. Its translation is CASSPMGTAQETQYF.